This T cell receptor beta chain was captured in a study of breast tumors, draining lymph nodes, adjacent tissues. Findings and caveats of the study: Tumor T cell lymph node origin was a supported hypothesis, not proven. Tumor TCR diversity was below lymph nodes but above nontumor tissue. Data fit most tumor T cells coming from lymph node, expanding in tumor. Luminal-like breast cancer showed significantly greater tumor-nontumor repertoire similarity than basal-like breast cancer did.

This CDR3 spans 14 amino acids. J lost 3 bases, V lost 6 bases, and 3 bases had no gene match. Germline CDR1 and CDR2: MNHEY and SVGAGI. Axillary draining lymph nodes of breast cancer patients supplied the node samples. TCRdb re-analysed the multiplex PCR reads in MiXCR, keeping a single row per CDR3 protein. Of under 250,000 distinct CDR3 sequences detected, around 32% appear once; the ten largest clones hold approximately 1.5%. This clonotype was found many times. Antigen unknown. The V and J genes are TRBV6-5 and TRBJ2-5, with 11 bases matching TRBD2. Sequences were obtained from axillary lymph node tissue. The TCR originated in a female donor with breast cancer. Some clones in this sample may be carry-over from other donors' samples. The CDR3 sequence: CASRSGLAEETQYF. In nucleotides, the CDR3 is TGTGCCAGCAGGTCGGGACTAGCGGAAGAGACCCAGTACTTC.